This T cell receptor beta chain was identified in a study of control samples from healthy donors and cancer patients (TCRdb year 2020). Looking up the germline V gene (reference sequence) yields CDR1 MNHEY and CDR2 SMNVEV. There are 14 amino acids in the CDR3, from cysteine to phenylalanine inclusive. Solely the CDR3 DNA is kept, with 42 bases framed from the first base. The library was obtained by the immunoSEQ multiplex PCR assay. The clones in this table, taken by TCRdb from immuneACCESS, are in-frame only. Not every clone is retained; where verified, under half of the shortfall comes from an unresolved V gene, and the cause of the rest is unknown. Present in this sample are fewer than 150,000 clones, 80% to 95% of which were seen just once. The top ten constitute about 2.6% of the sample. Note on this clone: Its antigen target is currently unknown. A read error may produce the germline difference seen at one junction end.

The chain couples TRBV27 to TRBJ2-1, and 9 bases in between align with TRBD2. The TCR sequence derives from a man between 18 and 29 years old in good health. The sample taken for sequencing was blood. The CDR3 in this case is CASSSYGLASQPVF. The DNA sequence reads TGTGCCAGCAGTTCCTATGGACTAGCGAGTCAACCGGTCTTC.